The 18 T cell receptor beta chains below all came from one sample that was sequenced in a study of blood T cell repertoires in COVID-19. The repertoire was sequenced with immunoSEQ multiplex PCR; TCRdb's copy has only in-frame clones and lacks some. This sample yields roughly 30,000 clones, of which approximately 88% are seen a single time; 9% to 10% belongs to the top ten. The sample comprised peripheral blood. The source of these receptors is an elderly man with active COVID-19.

This rearrangement joins TRBV3-1 (or the pseudogene TRBV3-2) to TRBJ2-1, with 9 bases lining up with TRBD1. Looked up from germline, CDR1 is LGHDT and CDR2 is YNNKEL (reference sequence). This CDR3 contains 16 residues. J was trimmed by 5 bases and V by 4 bases; bases with no gene match: 9. CDR3 sequence (DNA): TGTGCCAGCAGCCGAACCGGGACAGGGTCTCACAATGAGCAGTTCTTC. This encodes CASSRTGTGSHNEQFF.

The chain has TRBV7-9 and TRBJ2-6, with D hard to call. The V gene lost 0 bases and the J gene lost 0 bases, with 6 bases spanning the gap. Germline CDR1 and CDR2: SEHNR and FQNEAQ (reference sequence). The CDR3 covers 16 residues. The CDR3 DNA sequence: TGTGCCAGCAGCTTAGCCAGAATCTCTGGGGCCAACGTCCTGACTTTC. It is translated as CASSLARISGANVLTF.

Only a few counts were recorded for this clone. The chain couples TRBV25-1 to TRBJ1-6, with 7 bases identical to TRBD1. The V gene's germline CDR1 is MGHDK and CDR2 SYGVNS. The CDR3 spans 14 residues. V was clipped by 6 bases and J by 5 bases; unmatched bases: 4. The CDR3 DNA is TGTGCCAGCAGCCCCGGACAGGATAATTCACCCCTCCACTTT. Residues: CASSPGQDNSPLHF.

This clone was counted between two and nine times. The rearrangement links TRBV3-1 (or the pseudogene TRBV3-2) to TRBJ1-1; no definite D call. The germline V gene has CDR1 LGHDT and CDR2 YNNKEL (reference sequence). V lost 5 bases and J 1 base, leaving 8 bases between the germline ends. This CDR3 has 13 amino acids. This chain's CDR3 is CASSATANTEAFF. The CDR3, as DNA: TGTGCCAGCAGCGCCACAGCGAACACTGAAGCTTTCTTT.

This clone is a singleton in its sample. The rearrangement links TRBV29-1 to TRBJ1-1; TRBD1 agrees at 8 bases. This CDR3 is built from 14 residues. The germline V gene has CDR1 SQVTM and CDR2 ANQGSEA. V was clipped by 6 bases and J by 1 base; unmatched bases: 7. DNA for the CDR3: TGCAGCGTGGGGCAGGGGGCAGGGAACACTGAAGCTTTCTTT. Translated, it gives CSVGQGAGNTEAFF.

The CDR3, as DNA: TGTGCCAGCAGCCACAGGGTAAAAGTGCAAGAGACCCAGTACTTC. Its protein product is CASSHRVKVQETQYF. The chain joins TRBV3-1 (or the pseudogene TRBV3-2) to TRBJ2-5, with a weak D call TRBD1 (5 bases). Trimming took off 3 bases at V and 2 bases at J, with 13 bases between the two ends. Germline assignment: CDR1 LGHDT and CDR2 YNNKEL (reference sequence). The CDR3 spans 15 residues.

V usage is TRBV6-5 and J usage is TRBJ1-3; D is ambiguous. Per germline, CDR1 MNHEY and CDR2 SVGAGI. CDR3 length: 12 residues. The V gene lost 7 bases and the J gene lost 0 bases, with 4 bases spanning the gap. CDR3 in amino acids: CASISSGNTIYF. The CDR3 DNA reads as TGTGCCAGCATCAGCTCTGGAAACACCATATATTTT.

V usage is TRBV5-1 and J usage is TRBJ2-7; 7 bases fit TRBD1. V lost 4 bases and J lost 2; bases outside the gene matches: 6. CDR1 is SGHRS and CDR2 is YFSETQ in the germline V gene. The CDR3 totals 14 residues. CDR3 protein: CASSATGSAYEQYF. CDR3 DNA: TGCGCCAGCAGCGCGACAGGGAGTGCCTACGAGCAGTACTTC.

The V call is TRBV4-2, the J call TRBJ1-4; perhaps TRBD1 as D (5 bases). CDR3 length: 16 residues. Per the germline V gene, CDR1 is LGHNA and CDR2 is YNFKEQ. V dropped 0 bases and J dropped 8 bases, with 16 bases sitting between them. In nucleotides, the CDR3 is TGTGCCAGCAGCCAAGATTTGGGGCGGAAGGGAGAAAAACTGTTTTTT. This sequence encodes CASSQDLGRKGEKLFF.

V is TRBV2 and J is TRBJ2-5, with 9 bases lining up with TRBD1. Germline lookup yields CDR1 SNHLY and CDR2 FYNNEI. This CDR3 has 15 residues. V lost 5 bases to trimming and J lost 5 bases; unmatched junction nucleotides: 9. DNA of the CDR3: TGTGCCAGCAGTTCCGGGACAGGGCGGGCTGAGACCCAGTACTTC. This sequence encodes CASSSGTGRAETQYF. The variable domain in full, completed from reference TRBV2 and TRBJ2-5, reads EPEVTQTPSHQVTQMGQEVILRCVPISNHLYFYWYRQILGQKVEFLVSFYNNEISEKSEIFDDQFSVERPDGSNFTLKIRSTKLEDSAMYFCASSSGTGRAETQYFGPGTRLLVL.

This chain links TRBV29-1 with TRBJ2-5; a weak D match, TRBD1 (6 bases). This CDR3 comprises 13 residues. V lost 6 bases and J 5 bases, leaving 16 bases between the germline ends. Germline V CDR1 and CDR2: SQVTM, ANQGSEA. The CDR3 sequence is CSVVRDTGETQYF. The DNA of the CDR3 is TGCAGCGTCGTCCGGGACACAGGGGAGACCCAGTACTTC.

This sequence joins TRBV19 and TRBJ2-1, with D perhaps matching TRBD1 (5 bases). CDR3 length: 15 residues. The germline V gene has CDR1 LNHDA and CDR2 SQIVND (reference sequence). Trimming removed 3 bases from V and 8 bases from J, with 17 bases in between. The CDR3 DNA follows: TGTGCCAGTAGTATGGAAGGGGTTTTAACGGATGAGCAGTTCTTC. It specifies CASSMEGVLTDEQFF.

There are a few counts of this clone. The genes are TRBV4-2 and TRBJ2-7; D perhaps matches TRBD2 (6 bases). The germline CDR1 and CDR2 sequences are LGHNA and YNFKEQ. This CDR3 contains 17 residues. Trimming left V 4 bases short and J 0 bases short, with 19 bases between. The CDR3 loop is CASSLQGTSSSSYEQYF. Written as DNA, the CDR3 is TGTGCCAGCAGCCTTCAAGGGACTTCCTCGAGCTCCTACGAGCAGTACTTC.

This clone rates as medium-sized. The V and J genes are TRBV14 and TRBJ2-7; 10 nucleotides agree with TRBD1. Losses at the gene ends were 0 bases for V and 4 bases for J; bases not matched to a gene: 6. CDR3 length: 16 residues. Germline V gene lookup returns CDR1 SGHDN and CDR2 FVKESK. In DNA form, the CDR3 reads TGTGCCAGCAGCCAAGAACAGGGGACAGGGGCGTACGAGCAGTACTTC. Translated: CASSQEQGTGAYEQYF.

V gene TRBV5-1 combines with J gene TRBJ1-4, with 9 bases that match TRBD1. The CDR3 covers 16 residues. V lost 4 bases and J lost 0; bases outside the gene matches: 4. The V gene's germline CDR1 is SGHRS and CDR2 YFSETQ. The CDR3 coding sequence is TGCGCCAGCAGCCCGGACAGGGGTTCAACTAATGAAAAACTGTTTTTT. Its protein is CASSPDRGSTNEKLFF.

The chain is built from TRBV7-9 and TRBJ2-1; the D gene is possibly TRBD2 (6 bases). The germline CDR1 and CDR2 sequences are SEHNR and FQNEAQ (reference sequence). The CDR3 totals 11 residues. V lost 3 bases, J lost 10 bases, and 7 bases lay in between. The CDR3: CASSLGGEQFF. The DNA of the CDR3 is TGTGCCAGCAGCTTGGGAGGAGAGCAGTTCTTC.

The chain couples TRBV5-4 to TRBJ1-5, with 9 bases lining up with TRBD1. Looked up from germline, CDR1 is SGHNT and CDR2 is YYREEE (reference sequence). V was clipped by 3 bases and J by 10 bases; unmatched bases: 8. The CDR3 spans 14 residues. The CDR3 region has the DNA TGTGCCAGCAGCTCGGGACAGGGTGGATCCCCCCAGCATTTT. Its translation is CASSSGQGGSPQHF.

The V gene is TRBV18, the J gene TRBJ1-1; possibly TRBD1 for D (5 bases). V was clipped by 3 bases and J by 1 base, with 9 bases between them. This CDR3 spans 14 amino acids. Germline V gene data show CDR1 as KGHSH and CDR2 as LQKENI. In DNA, the CDR3 is TGTGCCAGCTCACCTCAGGGTACGAACACTGAAGCTTTCTTT. This codes for CASSPQGTNTEAFF.